The clone carrying this TCR beta chain has ten or more counts. The antigen is unknown. A much bigger clone sits one base away, suggesting this may be a read error. The sample comes from a study of T cells in Graves' hyperthyroidism and ophthalmopathy. Study-level points and caveats: Also found in blood were most expanded thyroid clonotypes above 0.001.

Amplified TCR beta CDR3 regions derived from RNA transcripts. Initially, a first-round RT-PCR of the TCR CDR3 employed the HTBI primer set. TCRdb analysed the multiplex PCR reads with MiXCR anew, one entry per CDR3 protein. Of about 270,000 distinct CDR3 sequences listed, approximately 25% are singletons. Source material: blood. This sequence was found in a woman aged 40 to 50 with Graves' ophthalmopathy.

This CDR3 reads CATSDLRDNQEAQYF. The CDR3 DNA is TGTGCCACCAGTGATTTGAGGGACAACCAAGAGGCCCAGTACTTC. The chain recombines TRBV24-1 with TRBJ2-5; D possibly corresponds to TRBD1 (6 bases). CDR1 and CDR2 (germline): KGHDR, SFDVKD. This CDR3 region has 15 residues.